This TCR beta chain was recovered during a study of blood T cell repertoires in COVID-19. Whole-study context: From T cells, B-cell-depleted T cells, or PBMCs came the material, which was cDNA or gDNA.

Study processing details: Reference gene primers were amplified, and this amplification served to estimate nucleated cell counts. The assay was immunoSEQ multiplex PCR, and TCRdb's table has in-frame clones only and misses some. V, J and clone size were drawn from that table, and D and trimming were deduced from the DNA. This sample has more than 200,000 clones; more than 70% occur once, and the top ten carry nearly 7.5%. Looked up from germline, CDR1 is SEHNR and CDR2 is FQNEAQ (reference sequence). The CDR3 has 13 amino acids. Trimming took 1 base from V and 5 from J, leaving 9 bases between them. The cohort comprised adults aged about 18 to 100 years residing in under 30 US areas. Cohort assignment relied on participant-reported clinical history.

Sequencing was performed on PBMCs or T cells enriched from blood (not recorded which). The chain joins TRBV7-9 to TRBJ2-7; D not certain. The receptor was derived from a woman between 35 and 50 years old with acute COVID-19. The CDR3 reads CASSLERDHEQYF. The CDR3 coding sequence is TGTGCCAGCAGCTTAGAGAGAGATCACGAGCAGTACTTC.